This TCR beta chain is from a study of T cells after yellow fever vaccination (dated by TCRdb to about 2019). General notes on the study: Libraries from fractions with low cell numbers were prepared with the SMART-Seq v4 Ultra Low Input RNA kit. Bulk TCR alpha and beta repertoires were sequenced longitudinally to track T-cell clones before and after primary and booster YFV17D yellow fever vaccination. Bulk PBMC replicates and cell subsets were isolated from blood drawn at multiple timepoints before and after both primary and secondary immunization. Two healthy male donors made up the cohort, one aged 18 to 29 years and the other aged 30 to 40 years. Broader findings and caveats from the paper: Only a couple of donors were included in the study, so the extent to which the findings can be generalized is limited. Computational filtering was needed because FACS-sorted repertoires could contain abundant contaminating clonotypes from the bulk population. Compared with the primary T-cell response, the secondary T-cell response was weaker but faster, peaking on day 5 rather than day 15. Most clones expanded after primary vaccination were re-detected after the booster (around 96% of CD4 and 88% of CD8), suggesting broad memory maintenance. A small fraction of clonotypes appeared in both the CD4 and CD8 compartments, likely as a result of convergent recombination.

Sequencing was carried out with an Illumina NovaSeq 6000. TCR cDNA was synthesized by 5'RACE template switching, through which a universal primer site and unique molecular identifiers were introduced. Priming for cDNA synthesis came from both the TCR alpha and TCR beta constant segments. Two PCR steps were used to amplify libraries, with sample barcodes and sequencing adapters being added in the second step. Sequencing of libraries was performed on Illumina HiSeq 2500 (2x100 bp) or NovaSeq (2x150 bp). The published analysis was carried out like this. Demultiplexing of reads and collapsing into UMI consensus sequences were performed with MIGEC, and V(D)J alignment was carried out with MiXCR. Clonotypes responding to the vaccine were identified with edgeR on replicate PBMC samples, with the criteria of FDR below 0.01 and a log2 fold change above 5 up to day 15. Each bulk clonotype was labeled CD4 or CD8 based on which sequenced repertoire, CD4 or CD8, contained the clonotype at higher abundance. The raw public reads went through TCRdb reprocessing: fastp at Q25, MiXCR clone calling, in-frame beta chains kept. One record per CDR3 amino acid sequence lists the most common genes and DNA. The V and J calls were determined by TCRdb, not by the authors. The sample records more than 300,000 distinct CDR3 sequences, 9.5% to 12% of which are singletons. The ten biggest clones cover under 4% of the sample.

Ten or more counts support this clonotype. Its recognized antigen is unknown. No base quality values were provided; no much bigger clone lies one nucleotide off. The treatment or condition label on this specimen signifies: live attenuated yellow fever vaccine strain. PBMCs were isolated from peripheral blood using a standard Ficoll-Paque protocol. Dynabeads CD4 and CD8 positive selection kits were used to isolate the CD4 and CD8 T-cell fractions. TriZol was used to extract RNA from bulk PBMCs, CD4 and CD8 fractions, and dextramer-positive and dextramer-negative fractions. V drops 2 bases and J drops 3 bases, leaving 14 bases in between. For CDR1 and CDR2, the germline V gene lists MNHEY and SVGEGT. Inclusive of the bounding cysteine and valine, the CDR3 is 15 residues long. The entry retains the CDR3 DNA only, 45 bases that are in frame from base 1.

The receptor was isolated from a man younger than 30 who received the YFV17D yellow fever vaccine. Here the sequenced sample was CD4+ T cells sorted from PBMCs, taken 45 days after the yellow fever booster vaccination. The chain joins TRBV6-2 or TRBV6-3 to TRBJ2-7; the D gene cannot be resolved reliably. The base sequence is TGTGCCAGCAGTTACGGTTCTCGACTGGGCTACGAGCAGTACGTC. This sequence encodes CASSYGSRLGYEQYV.